Below, one T cell receptor (beta chain) is given with its context. Repertoires were generated with immunoSEQ multiplex PCR, while TCRdb's copy carries only in-frame clones and drops some. This repertoire shows 34,000 or so clones, about four fifths found once; its top ten account for around 2.5%. This entry comes from a study of preoperative IRX-2 immunotherapy in early breast cancer. Treatment here: preoperative locoregional IRX-2 cytokine immunotherapy. This CDR3 region has 11 residues. V lost 8 bases and J lost 2, with 7 bases in between. The chain has TRBV6-7 and TRBJ2-7, with TRBD1 as a possible D gene (5 bases). TRBV6-7 is sorted into the ORF group, with uncertain function. The TCR originated in a human donor with breast cancer. This specimen was lymph node tissue, taken from a patient treated with IRX-2 immunotherapy. Here the CDR3 reads CASQTAYEQYF. The CDR3 nucleotides are TGTGCCAGCCAGACAGCCTACGAGCAGTACTTC.